These 22 T cell receptor beta chains came from one sample sequenced in a study of cytomegalovirus exposure and HLA in healthy donors. The data were produced by immunoSEQ multiplex PCR, yet TCRdb's version contains in-frame clones alone and is incomplete. This table has under 300,000 clones, 80% to 90% appearing once. The sample consisted of PBMCs. The receptor set was obtained from a young woman in good health and CMV-seronegative.

The chain links TRBV5-1 to TRBJ1-4, with 10 bases identical to TRBD1. Per the germline V gene, CDR1 is SGHRS and CDR2 is YFSETQ. The CDR3 extends over 15 amino acids. Germline trimming cut 3 bases from V and 6 bases from J; bases unmatched to any gene: 5. The CDR3 here is CASSSDRGRDEKLFF. In DNA, the CDR3 is TGCGCCAGCAGCTCTGACAGGGGGCGAGATGAAAAACTGTTTTTT.

V and J are TRBV7-2 and TRBJ1-2, with a tentative D call TRBD1 (6 bases). The V and J ends lost 6 bases and 3 bases respectively, with 14 bases between them. CDR3 size: 14 residues. Germline lookup yields CDR1 SGHTA and CDR2 FQGNSA. The CDR3 coding sequence is TGTGCCAGCAGACTTGGGGGCAACGACTATGGCTACACCTTC. Translating gives CASRLGGNDYGYTF.

The rearrangement links TRBV7-6 to TRBJ2-2, with D perhaps TRBD1 (6 bases). This CDR3 has 15 residues. CDR1 is SGHVS, CDR2 FNYEAQ, per germline. V was shortened by 1 base and J by 6 bases, with 12 bases between the two germline ends. CDR3 residues: CASSLGTGRAGELFF. CDR3 in DNA: TGTGCCAGCAGCTTAGGTACAGGGCGGGCCGGGGAGCTGTTTTTT.

The rearrangement links TRBV7-8 to TRBJ2-5; a possible D gene is TRBD2 (6 bases). The CDR3 is 15 residues long. Germline CDR1 reads SGHVS; CDR2 reads FQNEAQ. Between the trimmed V and J ends, which lost 5 bases and 5 bases, there was a span of 18 bases. CDR3 residues: CASSPRDGLRETQYF. The CDR3, as DNA: TGTGCCAGCAGCCCGCGGGACGGCTTAAGGGAGACCCAGTACTTC.

The chain employs TRBV7-6 and TRBJ2-7, with D hard to call. Per the germline V gene, CDR1 is SGHVS and CDR2 is FNYEAQ. V was clipped by 2 bases and J by 2 bases, with 13 bases between them. The CDR3 loop spans 15 amino acids. The CDR3 DNA reads as TGTGCCAGCAGCTTAAATTCCGACTGGACCTACGAGCAGTACTTC. Translation gives CASSLNSDWTYEQYF.

The V and J genes are TRBV6-6 and TRBJ2-5; a weak D match, TRBD2 (6 bases). The V end was cut by 5 bases, the J end by 5 bases, with 9 bases between. This CDR3 contains 12 residues. Germline values: CDR1 MNHNY, CDR2 SVGAGI (reference sequence). CDR3 in DNA: TGTGCCAGCAGTACCGCGGGGGAGACCCAGTACTTC. This encodes CASSTAGETQYF.

The chain is built from TRBV6-5 and TRBJ2-7; 9 nucleotides line up with TRBD1. Germline V gene data show CDR1 as MNHEY and CDR2 as SVGAGI. The CDR3 runs 15 residues. The J segment lost 2 bases and the V segment lost 6 bases, leaving 8 bases of the junction unmatched. The DNA of the CDR3 is TGTGCCAGCAGGGTCGGGACAGGGTCGGCCTACGAGCAGTACTTC. Translated: CASRVGTGSAYEQYF.

The chain employs TRBV5-4 and TRBJ2-3; D ambiguous. This CDR3 is 13 amino acids long. V lost 3 bases to trimming and J lost 2 bases, with 7 bases between them. CDR1 and CDR2 from the germline V gene are SGHNT and YYREEE (reference sequence). Here the CDR3 DNA reads TGTGCCAGCAGCTCCGACTTCACAGATACGCAGTATTTT. This codes for CASSSDFTDTQYF.

This chain links TRBV6-5 with TRBJ2-2; 8 bases are a match to TRBD1. V trimming: 2 bases; J trimming: 1 base; junction bases outside the gene matches: 3. Germline V CDR1 and CDR2: MNHEY, SVGAGI. The CDR3 is 16 residues long. CDR3 nucleotides: TGTGCCAGCAGTTACCGGACAGGGATGAACACCGGGGAGCTGTTTTTT. Its protein product is CASSYRTGMNTGELFF.

This clone showed up just once. The chain recombines TRBV5-1 with TRBJ1-4, with 9 positions matching TRBD1. The germline CDR1 and CDR2 sequences are SGHRS and YFSETQ. CDR3 length equals 15 residues. The ends lost 9 bases at V and 3 bases at J; junction bases unmatched: 9. In DNA, the CDR3 is TGCGCCACCTCCGGGACAGGGAACTCTAATGAAAAACTGTTTTTT. It codes for CATSGTGNSNEKLFF.

The rearrangement uses TRBV9 and TRBJ2-6, with 7 nucleotides matching TRBD2. Looked up from germline, CDR1 is SGDLS and CDR2 is YYNGEE. The CDR3 is 15 amino acids. The ends lost 1 base at V and 4 bases at J; junction bases unmatched: 2. The CDR3 loop is CASSVTGGGANVLTF. The CDR3 bases are TGTGCCAGCAGCGTAACGGGAGGCGGGGCCAACGTCCTGACTTTC. Full variable domain (remainder filled in from reference TRBV9 and TRBJ2-6): DSGVTQTPKHLITATGQRVTLRCSPRSGDLSVYWYQQSLDQGLQFLIQYYNGEERAKGNILERFSAQQFPDLHSELNLSSLELGDSALYFCASSVTGGGANVLTFGAGSRLTVL.

This chain links TRBV10-1 with TRBJ1-1, with D unclear. Germline CDR1 and CDR2: WNHNN and SYGVQD (reference sequence). The CDR3 is 13 residues long. Trimming left V 6 bases short and J 0 bases short, with 8 bases between. The DNA for the CDR3 is TGCGCCAGCAGAAGGAGTTTGAACACTGAAGCTTTCTTT. Its translation is CASRRSLNTEAFF.

The chain uses TRBV30 and TRBJ1-3; 7 positions match TRBD1. Germline values: CDR1 GTSNPN, CDR2 SVGIG (reference sequence). This CDR3 has 12 amino acids. CDR3 residues: CGTGAGGNTIYF. DNA of the CDR3: TGTGGAACAGGGGCGGGAGGAAACACCATATATTTT.

This clone was found once. The rearrangement uses TRBV10-2 and TRBJ2-7; 13 nucleotides align to TRBD2. The germline CDR1 and CDR2 sequences are WSHSY and SAAADI. J gave up 6 bases and V 10 bases, and 6 bases lay outside the gene matches. The CDR3 runs to 13 residues. The CDR3 nucleotides are TGCGCCACCACAACTAGCGGGAGGGGCGAGCAGTACTTC. Its protein is CATTTSGRGEQYF.

The chain carries TRBV10-3 and TRBJ2-7; 8 positions agree with TRBD2. The CDR3 has 15 residues. In germline, CDR1 is ENHRY, CDR2 SYGVKD. The V gene end was trimmed by 3 bases and the J gene end by 4 bases; junction bases not matched to a gene: 8. The chain's CDR3 is CAISDGGDGRYEQYF. The CDR3 DNA reads TGTGCCATCAGTGACGGGGGGGACGGACGTTACGAGCAGTACTTC.

The chain joins TRBV5-6 to TRBJ1-1, with D maybe TRBD1 (5 bases). The germline V gene encodes CDR1 SGHDT and CDR2 YYEEEE. Trimming removed 0 bases from V and 4 bases from J, with 10 bases in between. The CDR3 contains 14 residues. CDR3 amino acids: CASSLEQGGTEAFF. The CDR3 DNA follows: TGTGCCAGCAGCTTGGAGCAGGGAGGCACTGAAGCTTTCTTT. Using reference TRBV5-6 and TRBJ1-1 for the parts outside the CDR3, the full variable domain is DAGVTQSPTHLIKTRGQQVTLRCSPKSGHDTVSWYQQALGQGPQFIFQYYEEEERQRGNFPDRFSGHQFPNYSSELNVNALLLGDSALYLCASSLEQGGTEAFFGQGTRLTVV.

In DNA form, the CDR3 reads TGCGCCAGCAGCCAAGTTGGGGGCTTTGAGCAGTTCTTC. Translated: CASSQVGGFEQFF. This sequence joins TRBV4-3 and TRBJ2-1, with a tentative D call TRBD1 (6 bases). CDR1 and CDR2 from the germline V gene are LGHNA and YSLEER. Deletions cut 1 base from V and 9 bases from J, with 10 bases between. The CDR3 consists of 13 residues.

This chain uses TRBV7-6 with TRBJ2-3; no reliable D call. CDR3 length: 12 residues. Looked up from germline, CDR1 is SGHVS and CDR2 is FNYEAQ. V lost 4 bases and J lost 0, with 2 bases in between. CDR3 sequence reads: CASSSSTDTQYF. CDR3 nucleotides: TGTGCCAGCAGCTCTAGCACAGATACGCAGTATTTT.

The rearrangement uses TRBV30 and TRBJ2-6; TRBD1 might be the D (7 bases). Germline CDR1 is GTSNPN and CDR2 is SVGIG (reference sequence). CDR3 length equals 15 residues. Between the trimmed V and J ends, which lost 4 bases and 3 bases, there was a span of 13 bases. CDR3 coding DNA: TGTGCCTGGACAGGGGGAGGAGGTGGGGCCAACGTCCTGACTTTC. This codes for CAWTGGGGGANVLTF.

V and J are TRBV18 and TRBJ1-5; no definite D call. V was trimmed by 2 bases and J by 4 bases, leaving 15 bases between them. This CDR3 comprises 16 residues. The germline V gene encodes CDR1 KGHSH and CDR2 LQKENI. The CDR3 loop is CASSPTSGGTNQPQHF. CDR3 in DNA: TGTGCCAGCTCACCAACGAGCGGAGGAACGAATCAGCCCCAGCATTTT. Full variable domain (outside the CDR3, taken from reference TRBV18 and TRBJ1-5): NAGVMQNPRHLVRRRGQEARLRCSPMKGHSHVYWYRQLPEEGLKFMVYLQKENIIDESGMPKERFSAEFPKEGPSILRIQQVVRGDSAAYFCASSPTSGGTNQPQHFGDGTRLSIL.

The V gene is TRBV7-6, the J gene TRBJ2-1; 7 nucleotides agree with TRBD1. The CDR3 length is 14 residues. The V gene's germline CDR1 is SGHVS and CDR2 FNYEAQ. V was pared by 5 bases and J by 6 bases, with 7 bases of the junction left unmatched. The CDR3 reads CASSLTGTVNEQFF. CDR3 coding DNA: TGTGCCAGCAGCCTAACCGGGACAGTCAATGAGCAGTTCTTC.

J is TRBJ2-1 and V is TRBV15; 11 bases fit TRBD1. Germline V gene sequence: CDR1 LNHNV, CDR2 YYDKDF (reference sequence). The length of the CDR3 is 14 residues. V was clipped by 8 bases and J by 9 bases; unmatched bases: 9. CDR3 nucleotides: TGTGCCACCTGGACGGGACAGGGGGATGGTGAGCAGTTCTTC. Residues: CATWTGQGDGEQFF.